These 32 T cell receptor beta chains were all obtained from the same sample, sequenced in a study of early T cells in non-severe SARS-CoV-2 infection. TCRdb called the 5' RACE reads again in MiXCR, with one record for every CDR3 protein. This table holds around 88,000 distinct CDR3 sequences, 14% found once. The sequencing input was whole blood. All receptors come from an adult who was a healthcare worker with PCR-confirmed SARS-CoV-2 infection or an uninfected control (not recorded which).

V gene TRBV7-9 combines with J gene TRBJ1-2; no definite D call. Germline CDR1 is SEHNR and CDR2 is FQNEAQ (reference sequence). The CDR3 covers 15 residues. The ends were cut back, 2 bases at V and 3 bases at J, with 13 bases in the middle. The DNA for the CDR3 is TGTGCCAGCAGCTTACTAATGGATGGTCACTATGGCTACACCTTC. It codes for CASSLLMDGHYGYTF.

This clonotype was recorded a few times. The chain recombines TRBV7-9 with TRBJ2-1; D not resolved. The CDR3 has 12 amino acids. Germline loops: CDR1 SEHNR, CDR2 FQNEAQ (reference sequence). V shed 3 bases and J shed 4 bases, with 4 bases lying between them. CDR3 in DNA: TGTGCCAGCAGCTTGATGTACAATGAGCAGTTCTTC. It yields the protein CASSLMYNEQFF.

The chain uses TRBV4-1 and TRBJ2-7, with D possibly TRBD2 on 5 matching bases. The V and J ends lost 1 base and 9 bases respectively, with 22 bases between them. The CDR3 runs 16 residues. Germline CDR1 MGHRA, CDR2 YSYEKL. The CDR3 loop reads CASSQALARGMNGQYF. CDR3 in DNA: TGCGCCAGCAGCCAAGCACTCGCTCGGGGTATGAACGGGCAGTACTTC.

This clonotype was seen at least ten times. This chain connects TRBV11-2 to TRBJ2-2; D gene uncertain. The CDR3 spans 13 residues. The germline CDR1 and CDR2 sequences are SGHAT and FQNNGV. Trimming took off 4 bases at V and 8 bases at J, with 11 bases between the two ends. The DNA of the CDR3 is TGTGCCAGCAGCTCAGAAGTCGGAGGGGAGCTGTTTTTT. Protein product: CASSSEVGGELFF. The entire variable domain, with the rest obtained from reference TRBV11-2 and TRBJ2-2, is as follows: EAGVAQSPRYKIIEKRQSVAFWCNPISGHATLYWYQQILGQGPKLLIQFQNNGVVDDSQLPKDRFSAERLKGVDSTLKIQPAKLEDSAVYLCASSSEVGGELFFGEGSRLTVL.

This clonotype was picked up many times. The V gene is TRBV10-3, the J gene TRBJ1-1, with unresolved D. This CDR3 has 14 amino acids. Per the germline V gene, CDR1 is ENHRY and CDR2 is SYGVKD. The germline V and J ends were trimmed by 3 bases and 1 base, with 9 bases remaining between them. The CDR3: CAISDGRPNTEAFF. The CDR3 bases are TGTGCCATCAGTGATGGTCGGCCGAACACTGAAGCTTTCTTT.

Ten or more counts support this clonotype. The genes are TRBV11-3 and TRBJ2-2; D not resolved. The germline V gene has CDR1 SGHNT and CDR2 YENEEA. This CDR3 spans 15 amino acids. V shed 0 bases and J shed 1 base, with 6 bases lying between them. The DNA for the CDR3 is TGTGCCAGCAGCTTAGATCGATGGAACACCGGGGAGCTGTTTTTT. Translation: CASSLDRWNTGELFF.

This clonotype was seen a few times. The rearrangement uses TRBV5-1 and TRBJ2-5, with D tentatively TRBD1 (6 bases). Germline V gene lookup returns CDR1 SGHRS and CDR2 YFSETQ. This CDR3 contains 17 residues. Trimming removed 2 bases at V and 5 bases at J, with 22 bases between. The CDR3 DNA reads TGCGCCAGCAGCTTCGGCGTTGGGGGCCCGCGAGAGGAGACCCAGTACTTC. Translating gives CASSFGVGGPREETQYF.

The rearrangement joins TRBV13 to TRBJ2-3; 9 positions agree with TRBD2. Germline assignment: CDR1 PRHDT and CDR2 FYEKMQ (reference sequence). The CDR3 consists of 17 residues. With V trimmed by 5 bases and J by 2 bases, 11 bases remained unmatched. This chain's CDR3 is CASSQASGTSYTDTQYF. The CDR3, as DNA: TGTGCCAGCAGCCAAGCGTCCGGGACTAGCTACACAGATACGCAGTATTTT.

V is TRBV11-2 and J is TRBJ2-3; 7 bases line up with TRBD1. From germline, CDR1 is SGHAT and CDR2 FQNNGV. This CDR3 region has 16 residues. Trimming took 3 bases from V and 3 from J; bases not matched to a gene: 9. The DNA for the CDR3 is TGTGCCAGCAGCTTCCAAGGGGGCATGTGGACAGATACGCAGTATTTT. Protein product: CASSFQGGMWTDTQYF.

The chain combines TRBV28 with TRBJ1-3; no clear D gene. V shed 5 bases and J shed 5 bases, with 4 bases lying between them. The CDR3 is made up of 11 amino acids. The germline V gene has CDR1 MDHEN and CDR2 SYDVKM. CDR3 DNA: TGTGCCAGCAGTCTGAGAAACACCATATATTTT. It codes for CASSLRNTIYF.

DNA for the CDR3: TGCAGTGCTAGAAGGTGGGACAGAGACAATGAGCAGTTCTTC. Its translation: CSARRWDRDNEQFF. The chain carries TRBV20-1 and TRBJ2-1, with TRBD1 matching 7 bases. The length of the CDR3 is 14 residues. V was pared by 2 bases and J by 5 bases, with 6 bases of the junction left unmatched. CDR1 is DFQATT, CDR2 SNEGSKA, per germline (reference sequence).

In this sample, this clonotype turned up many times. This chain connects TRBV29-1 to TRBJ1-1; 8 nucleotides agree with TRBD1. Germline assignment: CDR1 SQVTM and CDR2 ANQGSEA. The V and J ends lost 6 bases and 1 base, in that order; junction bases with no gene match: 4. This CDR3 is 13 amino acids long. CDR3 amino acids: CSVGQGRNTEAFF. CDR3 DNA: TGCAGCGTCGGACAGGGAAGGAACACTGAAGCTTTCTTT.

The V and J genes are TRBV29-1 and TRBJ2-7; TRBD1 matches at 8 bases. CDR3 length: 14 amino acids. With 5 bases clipped from V and 1 base from J, the junction kept 7 bases outside the gene matches. Germline values: CDR1 SQVTM, CDR2 ANQGSEA. In nucleotides, the CDR3 is TGCAGCGTTACCGAGGACAGGGATTCCTACGAGCAGTACTTC. Encoded protein: CSVTEDRDSYEQYF.

The CDR3 DNA sequence: TGTGCCAGTAGTATGGGGGTGAACGAGCAGTACTTC. Translating it yields CASSMGVNEQYF. The chain carries TRBV19 and TRBJ2-7, with D possibly being TRBD1 or TRBD2 (5 bases each). CDR1 is LNHDA, CDR2 SQIVND, per germline (reference sequence). The CDR3 runs 12 residues. Trimming took 3 bases from V and 5 from J, leaving 8 bases between them.

This clonotype was seen more than once but under ten times. The V call is TRBV20-1, the J call TRBJ2-7; 9 nucleotides match TRBD2. The CDR3 is 14 residues long. Trimming at V came to 6 bases and at J to 4 bases, leaving 10 bases not matched to a gene. Per germline, CDR1 DFQATT and CDR2 SNEGSKA (reference sequence). The CDR3: CSATYRGRGYEQYF. DNA for the CDR3: TGCAGTGCAACCTACCGCGGGAGGGGTTACGAGCAGTACTTC.

This clonotype has a handful of counts. The chain has TRBV7-6 and TRBJ2-5, with D tentatively TRBD2 (6 bases). The V end was cut by 0 bases, the J end by 5 bases, with 13 bases between. Germline CDR1 is SGHVS and CDR2 is FNYEAQ. This CDR3 is built from 15 residues. For the CDR3, the DNA is TGTGCCAGCAGCTTAGCGTTACAGGACTACGAGACCCAGTACTTC. As protein: CASSLALQDYETQYF.

This chain joins TRBV7-9 and TRBJ1-2, with D unresolved. From germline, CDR1 is SEHNR and CDR2 FQNEAQ (reference sequence). Trimming took off 5 bases at V and 9 bases at J, with 25 bases between the two ends. This CDR3 is built from 16 residues. The CDR3 sequence: CASSPQQGGSTIRYTF. The CDR3, as DNA: TGTGCCAGCAGCCCCCAGCAAGGCGGTTCAACTATCCGCTACACCTTC.

This clonotype has more than one count but fewer than ten. The V call is TRBV6-5, the J call TRBJ2-3; 7 bases fit TRBD1. The CDR3 runs 14 residues. Per the germline V gene, CDR1 is MNHEY and CDR2 is SVGAGI. V was pared by 6 bases and J by 2 bases, with 5 bases of the junction left unmatched. The CDR3 nucleotides read TGTGCCAGCAGAAGGGACAGACCCACAGATACGCAGTATTTT. Protein sequence: CASRRDRPTDTQYF.

This clonotype is a singleton in its sample. The V gene is TRBV4-1, the J gene TRBJ1-1; D is possibly TRBD1 (6 bases). The V and J ends lost 4 bases and 11 bases respectively, with 20 bases between them. This CDR3 has 14 amino acids. Germline CDR1 is MGHRA and CDR2 is YSYEKL. In nucleotides, the CDR3 is TGCGCCAGCAGCCCTGCGGGGGGCAGTTTACAGGCTTTCTTT. Translating it yields CASSPAGGSLQAFF.

V and J are TRBV5-5 and TRBJ2-7; D unclear. In germline, CDR1 is SGHKS, CDR2 YYEKEE (reference sequence). Trimming took off 1 base at V and 6 bases at J, with 5 bases between the two ends. This CDR3 region has 11 residues. The CDR3 here is CASSLKGEQYF. DNA for the CDR3: TGTGCCAGCAGCTTGAAAGGCGAGCAGTACTTC.

V usage is TRBV20-1 and J usage is TRBJ2-7, with TRBD2 matching 7 bases. Germline V gives CDR1 DFQATT, CDR2 SNEGSKA (reference sequence). V trimming: 8 bases; J trimming: 6 bases; junction bases outside the gene matches: 13. The CDR3 is made up of 13 amino acids. The chain's CDR3 is CSSGRTSLAEQYF. Here the CDR3 DNA reads TGCAGTTCCGGCAGGACTAGTTTGGCCGAGCAGTACTTC.

This clonotype showed up just a few times. The J gene is TRBJ2-1, the V gene TRBV25-1, with 7 bases lining up with TRBD2. The CDR3 runs 17 residues. V was pared by 2 bases and J by 2 bases, with 9 bases of the junction left unmatched. CDR1 is MGHDK, CDR2 SYGVNS, per germline. In DNA, the CDR3 is TGTGCCAGCAGTGAAGGGGGGGAACCCGGCCCCTACAATGAGCAGTTCTTC. This codes for CASSEGGEPGPYNEQFF. The whole variable domain, remainder taken from reference TRBV25-1 and TRBJ2-1, is EADIYQTPRYLVIGTGKKITLECSQTMGHDKMYWYQQDPGMELHLIHYSYGVNSTEKGDLSSESTVSRIRTEHFPLTLESARPSHTSQYLCASSEGGEPGPYNEQFFGPGTRLTVL.

This clonotype was seen a handful of times. The chain has TRBV6-5 and TRBJ2-3; TRBD2 matches 12 bases. CDR1 MNHEY and CDR2 SVGAGI come from the germline V gene. V trimming: 2 bases; J trimming: 4 bases; junction bases outside the gene matches: 4. The CDR3 is made up of 16 amino acids. This CDR3 is CASSYTLAGGADTQYF. In DNA, the CDR3 is TGTGCCAGCAGTTACACTCTAGCGGGGGGGGCAGATACGCAGTATTTT.

The table lists this clonotype with a few counts. The chain couples TRBV6-1 to TRBJ2-1, with 8 positions matching TRBD2. Germline V gives CDR1 MNHNS, CDR2 SASEGT. This CDR3 region has 16 residues. Trimming took 0 bases from V and 9 from J; bases not matched to a gene: 10. In DNA, the CDR3 is TGTGCCAGCAGTGAAGCGCGCTTCGGCGCGGGAGGTGAGCAGTTCTTC. It translates to CASSEARFGAGGEQFF.

This clonotype was observed many times. The chain's CDR3 is CATSRRESWETQYF. CDR3 nucleotides: TGTGCCACCAGCAGGCGGGAGTCCTGGGAGACCCAGTACTTC. The chain combines TRBV15 with TRBJ2-5; TRBD2 matches 7 bases. This CDR3 region has 14 residues. J gave up 5 bases and V 3 bases, and 6 bases lay outside the gene matches. The germline V gene has CDR1 LNHNV and CDR2 YYDKDF (reference sequence). The entire variable domain, with the rest obtained from reference TRBV15 and TRBJ2-5, is as follows: DAMVIQNPRYQVTQFGKPVTLSCSQTLNHNVMYWYQQKSSQAPKLLFHYYDKDFNNEADTPDNFQSRRPNTSFCFLDIRSPGLGDTAMYLCATSRRESWETQYFGPGTRLLVL.

The chain combines TRBV19 with TRBJ2-5; D is ambiguous. Germline CDR1 is LNHDA and CDR2 is SQIVND (reference sequence). The CDR3 is 14 residues long. Deletions cut 1 base from V and 9 bases from J, with 15 bases between. The CDR3 DNA follows: TGTGCCAGTAGTATAGCGACGGGCGTCGCGTCCCAGTACTTC. Its translation: CASSIATGVASQYF.

The V gene is TRBV5-5, the J gene TRBJ1-2, with 7 bases aligning to TRBD1. This CDR3 contains 14 residues. After removal of 6 bases from V and 2 bases from J, the junction contained 7 bases not matched to a gene. Germline V gene lookup returns CDR1 SGHKS and CDR2 YYEKEE (reference sequence). The DNA of the CDR3 is TGTGCCAGCACCTACAGGGACAGAAACTATGGCTACACCTTC. It translates to CASTYRDRNYGYTF.

The genes are TRBV3-1 and TRBJ1-1; D unclear. The CDR3 has 12 residues. V shed 4 bases and J shed 3 bases, with 6 bases lying between them. The germline gives CDR1 LGHDT, CDR2 YNNKEL (reference sequence). This chain's CDR3 is CASSRRDTEAFF. CDR3 coding DNA: TGTGCCAGCAGCCGGCGGGACACTGAAGCTTTCTTT.

The chain carries TRBV29-1 and TRBJ2-5, with D hard to call. Germline V gene sequence: CDR1 SQVTM, CDR2 ANQGSEA. With 4 bases removed from V and 0 bases from J, the gap between germline ends came to 12 bases. The CDR3 loop spans 14 amino acids. The CDR3 DNA sequence: TGCAGCGTTGTGGCCTACTGGTACCAAGAGACCCAGTACTTC. Protein product: CSVVAYWYQETQYF.

This sequence joins TRBV7-2 and TRBJ1-4, with 12 nucleotides matching TRBD1. The CDR3 spans 15 residues. The ends lost 6 bases at V and 8 bases at J; junction bases unmatched: 7. Germline CDR1 and CDR2: SGHTA and FQGNSA. The CDR3 sequence: CASSPPGQGAEKLFF. The CDR3 nucleotides read TGTGCCAGCAGTCCGCCGGGACAGGGGGCGGAAAAACTGTTTTTT.

A few counts support this clonotype. The chain couples TRBV5-6 to TRBJ2-5; 12 bases map to TRBD2. Trimming at V came to 3 bases and at J to 5 bases, leaving 2 bases not matched to a gene. Germline CDR1 SGHDT, CDR2 YYEEEE. The CDR3 contains 14 residues. CDR3 loop: CASSSTSGSETQYF. The CDR3 coding sequence is TGTGCCAGCAGCTCGACTAGCGGGAGTGAGACCCAGTACTTC.

This clonotype has just a few counts. The chain links TRBV29-1 to TRBJ1-6; TRBD1 might be the D (6 bases). This CDR3 spans 13 amino acids. Looked up from germline, CDR1 is SQVTM and CDR2 is ANQGSEA. V was shortened by 6 bases and J by 5 bases, with 11 bases between the two germline ends. The CDR3 bases are TGCAGCGTCGGAGGGGGAAATAATTCACCCCTCCACTTT. This codes for CSVGGGNNSPLHF.